The rows below give T cell receptor beta chains drawn from one sample of a study of blood T cell repertoires in COVID-19. Sequencing was performed with immunoSEQ multiplex PCR; in TCRdb, only in-frame clones are kept and a portion is missing. There are hundreds of thousands of clones in the sample; 85% to 90% occur only once, and about 1.7% lies in the top ten. The sequenced sample was PBMCs or T cells enriched from blood (not recorded which). These receptors were collected from a woman between 18 and 30 years old with acute COVID-19. CDR3s include the opening cysteine and the closing phenylalanine or tryptophan. D genes are given only for firm matches. Not every row has a clone size; where given, it reads once, few, many or a size class.

v_gene	d_gene	abundance	j_gene	CDR3aa	CDR3nt
TRBV28	TRBD1	.	TRBJ1-2	CASSLPGAGGEVYGYTF	TGTGCCAGCAGTTTACCGGGAGCAGGGGGCGAAGTCTATGGCTACACCTTC
TRBV2	TRBD1	.	TRBJ1-2	CASITVRGPGYGYTF	TGTGCCAGCATCACGGTTAGGGGGCCGGGGTATGGCTACACCTTC
TRBV18	TRBD1	.	TRBJ1-5	CASSPGTGNQPQHF	TGTGCCAGCTCACCAGGGACAGGCAATCAGCCCCAGCATTTT
TRBV4-1	.	.	TRBJ1-2	CASSQDLGVPNYGYTF	TGCGCCAGCAGCCAAGATCTCGGGGTACCTAACTATGGCTACACCTTC
TRBV19	.	.	TRBJ2-7	CASSIAGGARAYEQYF	TGTGCCAGTAGTATAGCCGGTGGGGCCCGCGCCTACGAGCAGTACTTC
TRBV28	TRBD1	.	TRBJ1-5	CASSYRGSNQPQHF	TGTGCCAGCAGTTACAGGGGTAGCAATCAGCCCCAGCATTTT
TRBV27	.	once	TRBJ1-6	CASSLSKGGLSYNSPLHF	TGTGCCAGCAGTTTGTCAAAAGGCGGGCTTTCCTATAATTCACCCCTCCACTTT
TRBV28	TRBD1	.	TRBJ1-4	CASSPQGAGNEKLFF	TGTGCCAGCAGCCCTCAGGGGGCCGGGAATGAAAAACTGTTTTTT
TRBV3-1/TRBV3-2	.	.	TRBJ1-3	CASSLVTAFGNTIYF	TGTGCCAGCAGCCTAGTCACAGCATTCGGAAACACCATATATTTT
TRBV6-4	.	few	TRBJ1-6	CASSSRPLHF	TGTGCCAGCAGTTCCCGGCCCCTCCACTTT
TRBV12-3/TRBV12-4	TRBD1	.	TRBJ1-2	CASSFDRGVDYTF	TGTGCCAGCAGCTTCGACAGGGGGGTTGACTACACCTTC
TRBV7-9	TRBD2	.	TRBJ2-1	CASSLVAGVNEQFF	TGTGCCAGCAGCTTAGTGGCGGGGGTCAATGAGCAGTTCTTC
TRBV29-1	TRBD1	.	TRBJ1-5	CSVTRGSNQPQHF	TGCAGCGTGACCAGGGGGTCCAATCAGCCCCAGCATTTT
TRBV3-1/TRBV3-2	TRBD2	.	TRBJ2-2	CASSQREAGGPTNTGELFF	TGTGCCAGCAGCCAAAGGGAGGCGGGAGGGCCAACGAACACCGGGGAGCTGTTTTTT
TRBV4-1	TRBD1	.	TRBJ1-5	CASSQGTGTGQPQHF	TGCGCCAGCAGCCAAGGGACAGGGACGGGTCAGCCCCAGCATTTT
TRBV10-1	TRBD2	.	TRBJ2-7	CASSEGATGGHEQYF	TGCGCCAGCAGTGAGGGGGCTACGGGAGGGCACGAGCAGTACTTC
TRBV5-4	TRBD1	once	TRBJ2-7	CASSSPGQGNEQYF	TGTGCCAGCAGCTCCCCGGGACAGGGGAACGAGCAGTACTTC
TRBV2	TRBD1	.	TRBJ2-3	CASSRGTGGSYTQYF	TGTGCCAGCAGCCGCGGGACAGGGGGCTCGTATACGCAGTATTTT
TRBV6-5	TRBD2	once	TRBJ2-7	CASSVTSTNSYEQYF	TGTGCCAGCAGCGTGACTAGCACTAACTCCTACGAGCAGTACTTC
TRBV30	TRBD1	few	TRBJ1-5	CAWKRPDRGFQPQHF	TGTGCCTGGAAACGTCCTGACAGGGGATTTCAGCCCCAGCATTTT